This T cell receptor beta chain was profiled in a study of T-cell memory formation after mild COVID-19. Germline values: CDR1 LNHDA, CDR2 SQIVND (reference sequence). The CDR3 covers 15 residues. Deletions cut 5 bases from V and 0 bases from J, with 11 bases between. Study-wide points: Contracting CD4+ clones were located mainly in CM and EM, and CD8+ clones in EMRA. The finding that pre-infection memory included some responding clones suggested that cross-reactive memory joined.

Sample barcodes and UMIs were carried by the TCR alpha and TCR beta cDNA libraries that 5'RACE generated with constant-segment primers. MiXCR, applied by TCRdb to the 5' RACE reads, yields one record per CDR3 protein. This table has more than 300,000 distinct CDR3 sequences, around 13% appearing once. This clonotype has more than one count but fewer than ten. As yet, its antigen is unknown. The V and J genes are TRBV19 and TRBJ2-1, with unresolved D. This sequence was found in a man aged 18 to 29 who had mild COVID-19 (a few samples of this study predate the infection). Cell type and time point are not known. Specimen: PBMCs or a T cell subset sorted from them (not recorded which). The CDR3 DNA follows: TGTGCCAGTAGTGTCCGATTCAGCTCCTACAATGAGCAGTTCTTC. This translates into CASSVRFSSYNEQFF.